The 6 T cell receptor beta chains below come from one sample, sequenced in a study of cytomegalovirus exposure and HLA in healthy donors (dated by TCRdb to the late 2010s). The method behind the library was the immunoSEQ multiplex PCR assay. For the multiplex PCR, a mixture combining 60 forward primers for TCR Vbeta segments and 13 reverse primers for TCR Jbeta segments was used. Drawn from immuneACCESS, this table holds only the in-frame rearrangements with V and J called that TCRdb kept. Clones are partly lost; checked studies trace under half to an unresolved V gene and leave the rest unexplained. The sample data list 97,000 or so clones, and around 9.6% of these were observed just once. The ten largest make up 5.1% of the sample. Material for sequencing was PBMCs. These receptors were obtained from a man in his fifties or sixties in good health and CMV-seropositive.

A few counts support this clone. The chain couples TRBV7-2 to TRBJ2-1; D gene unclear. Between the trimmed V and J ends, which lost 1 base and 6 bases, there was a span of 10 bases. The CDR3 is made up of 14 amino acids. Germline V gene lookup returns CDR1 SGHTA and CDR2 FQGNSA. Here the CDR3 reads CASSLGPSRNEQFF. CDR3 nucleotide sequence: TGTGCCAGCAGCTTAGGGCCCTCCCGCAATGAGCAGTTCTTC.

This chain links TRBV14 with TRBJ1-2, with D possibly TRBD1 on 5 matching bases. Trimming took 4 bases from V and 3 from J, leaving 24 bases between them. The CDR3 length is 18 residues. Per the germline V gene, CDR1 is SGHDN and CDR2 is FVKESK. DNA of the CDR3: TGTGCCAGCAGCCCCGGCCCAGGGAAACCTTACTCGTACTATGGCTACACCTTC. This codes for CASSPGPGKPYSYYGYTF.

This clone was detected a few times. The chain recombines TRBV7-2 with TRBJ2-2, with TRBD2 matching 8 bases. Trimming cost V 1 base and J 4 bases; bases outside gene matches: 14. This CDR3 has 19 amino acids. Germline CDR1 reads SGHTA; CDR2 reads FQGNSA. CDR3 nucleotides: TGTGCCAGCAGCTTAGTTGCCCGGGCCGGGACTAGACTCACCGGGGAGCTGTTTTTT. Its protein product is CASSLVARAGTRLTGELFF.

The chain employs TRBV28 and TRBJ2-3, with 10 positions matching TRBD2. The CDR3 sequence is 13 residues long. Germline CDR1 is MDHEN and CDR2 is SYDVKM. V trimming: 10 bases; J trimming: 4 bases; junction bases outside the gene matches: 5. CDR3 sequence (DNA): TGTGCCACCCGACTAGCGGGCCCAGATACGCAGTATTTT. Protein product: CATRLAGPDTQYF.

Remarks on this clone: Sequence at one end of the junction differs from germline and may be a read error. This chain's CDR3 is CAITEREGSLEQYF. The CDR3 DNA follows: TGTGCCATCACTGAGCGGGAGGGGTCCCTCGAGCAGTACTTC. This chain uses TRBV10-3 with TRBJ2-7, with 10 bases lining up with TRBD2. CDR1 is ENHRY, CDR2 SYGVKD, per germline. The CDR3 sequence is 14 residues long.

The chain recombines TRBV15 with TRBJ2-7; D gene uncertain. The length of the CDR3 is 14 residues. Germline CDR1 and CDR2: LNHNV and YYDKDF (reference sequence). The V and J ends lost 1 base and 0 bases respectively, with 7 bases between them. The CDR3 region is CATSRGDSSYEQYF. The CDR3 bases are TGTGCCACCAGCAGAGGAGATAGCTCCTACGAGCAGTACTTC.